A selection of T cell receptor beta chains follows, all from one sample in a study of cytomegalovirus exposure and HLA in healthy donors. TCRdb's table, derived via immunoSEQ multiplex PCR, lists solely in-frame clones and lacks some. The data hold some 120,000 clones, with around 75% observed a single time. Sequencing was carried out using PBMCs. Every receptor here comes from a woman in her twenties or thirties in good health and CMV-seronegative. CDR3s include the opening cysteine and the closing phenylalanine or tryptophan. Fields, in order: D gene, J gene, clone size, V gene, CDR3 DNA, CDR3 protein. A D gene is named only where the DNA matches it firmly. Some rows mark clone size as missing; the rest say once, few, many or name a class of expanded clone.

d_gene: NA
j_gene: TRBJ1-5
abundance: NA
v_gene: TRBV18
CDR3nt: TGTGCCAGCTCACCCGGGGAGGGGGAGCAGCCCCAGCATTTT
CDR3aa: CASSPGEGEQPQHF

d_gene: TRBD1
j_gene: TRBJ1-6
abundance: NA
v_gene: TRBV6-1
CDR3nt: TGTGCCAGCAGGGACAGGGTGGGCGATTCACCCCTCCACTTT
CDR3aa: CASRDRVGDSPLHF

d_gene: TRBD2
j_gene: TRBJ2-7
abundance: NA
v_gene: TRBV5-6
CDR3nt: TGTGCCACCCACCCAGCGGGAGTCGTCTACGAGCAGTACTTC
CDR3aa: CATHPAGVVYEQYF

d_gene: NA
j_gene: TRBJ1-2
abundance: few
v_gene: TRBV28
CDR3nt: TGTGCCAGCAGTTCCTTGGCAGGGAGGGATGGCTACACCTTC
CDR3aa: CASSSLAGRDGYTF

d_gene: NA
j_gene: TRBJ2-5
abundance: NA
v_gene: TRBV2
CDR3nt: TGTGCCAGCAGTGAAGTACACGGATTCGGGGAGACCCAGTACTTC
CDR3aa: CASSEVHGFGETQYF

d_gene: NA
j_gene: TRBJ1-1
abundance: NA
v_gene: TRBV11-3
CDR3nt: TGTGCCAGCAGCTGGGCGAACACTGAAGCTTTCTTT
CDR3aa: CASSWANTEAFF

d_gene: TRBD1
j_gene: TRBJ2-5
abundance: NA
v_gene: TRBV5-1
CDR3nt: TGCGCCAGCAGCTTGTTGGGACAGAATCAAGAGACCCAGTACTTC
CDR3aa: CASSLLGQNQETQYF

d_gene: TRBD1
j_gene: TRBJ1-2
abundance: NA
v_gene: TRBV7-9
CDR3nt: TGTGCCAGCAGCCACACAGGGGGCGATGGCTACACCTTC
CDR3aa: CASSHTGGDGYTF

d_gene: TRBD1
j_gene: TRBJ1-1
abundance: NA
v_gene: TRBV27
CDR3nt: TGTGCCAGCAGTGCTTGGGACAGGGGGGGATCTGAAGCTTTCTTT
CDR3aa: CASSAWDRGGSEAFF

d_gene: NA
j_gene: TRBJ1-1
abundance: once
v_gene: TRBV4-2
CDR3nt: TGTGCCAGCAGCCAAGAGATTGGCATTAACACTGAAGCTTTCTTT
CDR3aa: CASSQEIGINTEAFF

d_gene: NA
j_gene: TRBJ1-5
abundance: NA
v_gene: TRBV7-9
CDR3nt: TGTTCCAGCAGCTTAGAAGCCGGTTCTTGGTCATTTAGCAATCAGCCCCAGCATTTT
CDR3aa: CSSSLEAGSWSFSNQPQHF

d_gene: NA
j_gene: TRBJ2-2
abundance: few
v_gene: TRBV5-1
CDR3nt: TGCGCCAGCAGTTTTCTAATAGCAACCGGGGAGCTGTTTTTT
CDR3aa: CASSFLIATGELFF

d_gene: TRBD2
j_gene: TRBJ2-1
abundance: once
v_gene: TRBV30
CDR3nt: TGTGCCTTGAGGGGACTAGCGGGAGCCCCGTCCTACAATGAGCAGTTCTTC
CDR3aa: CALRGLAGAPSYNEQFF

d_gene: TRBD2
j_gene: TRBJ2-7
abundance: NA
v_gene: TRBV30
CDR3nt: TGTGCCTGGAGCTCGGGACTAGCGGGGACCGAGCAGTACTTC
CDR3aa: CAWSSGLAGTEQYF

d_gene: TRBD1
j_gene: TRBJ1-1
abundance: NA
v_gene: TRBV30
CDR3nt: TGTGCCTGGAGTAGGGGGCTGCGGGCTGAAGCTTTCTTT
CDR3aa: CAWSRGLRAEAFF

d_gene: NA
j_gene: TRBJ1-1
abundance: NA
v_gene: TRBV5-4
CDR3nt: TGTGCCAGCATGCGACTTGAAGCTTTCTTT
CDR3aa: CASMRLEAFF

d_gene: NA
j_gene: TRBJ1-2
abundance: few
v_gene: TRBV5-1
CDR3nt: TGCGCCAGCAGCTTGGCCGGTAGCTCAGACTATGGCTACACCTTC
CDR3aa: CASSLAGSSDYGYTF

d_gene: TRBD1
j_gene: TRBJ1-5
abundance: NA
v_gene: TRBV7-6
CDR3nt: TGTGCCAGCAGCCGAGGACAGGGCTACAATCAGCCCCAGCATTTT
CDR3aa: CASSRGQGYNQPQHF

d_gene: NA
j_gene: TRBJ1-2
abundance: NA
v_gene: TRBV6-4
CDR3nt: TGTGCCAGCAGGGGGCCGGAGAGAGGTGGCTACACCTTC
CDR3aa: CASRGPERGGYTF

d_gene: NA
j_gene: TRBJ2-5
abundance: once
v_gene: TRBV5-8
CDR3nt: TGTGCCAGCAGCTCCCAGGGGTCGGGGGAGACCCAGTACTTC
CDR3aa: CASSSQGSGETQYF

d_gene: TRBD1
j_gene: TRBJ1-1
abundance: NA
v_gene: TRBV19
CDR3nt: TGTGCCAGTAGTTGGGGACAGGGGAACACTGAAGCTTTCTTT
CDR3aa: CASSWGQGNTEAFF

d_gene: NA
j_gene: TRBJ1-1
abundance: NA
v_gene: TRBV6-1
CDR3nt: TGTGCCAGCAGTGAAGCCCTTACTGAAGCTTTCTTT
CDR3aa: CASSEALTEAFF

d_gene: NA
j_gene: TRBJ2-3
abundance: once
v_gene: TRBV27
CDR3nt: TGTGCCAGCAGTTTAACGGAGATAGATACGCAGTATTTT
CDR3aa: CASSLTEIDTQYF

d_gene: NA
j_gene: TRBJ2-2
abundance: NA
v_gene: TRBV5-1
CDR3nt: TGCGCCAGCAGGATAACAACCGGGGAGCTGTTTTTT
CDR3aa: CASRITTGELFF

d_gene: NA
j_gene: TRBJ1-5
abundance: NA
v_gene: TRBV2
CDR3nt: TGTGCCGCTAGTCGTGGGGGCGGCAGCAATCAGCCCCAGCATTTT
CDR3aa: CAASRGGGSNQPQHF

d_gene: NA
j_gene: TRBJ1-2
abundance: NA
v_gene: TRBV7-2
CDR3nt: TGTGCCAACAGCCCACCCGAAGGGGGAAATGGCTACACCTTC
CDR3aa: CANSPPEGGNGYTF

d_gene: NA
j_gene: TRBJ2-2
abundance: NA
v_gene: TRBV6-1
CDR3nt: TGTGCCAGCGCCCGGGTATATGGGGAGCCCGGGGAGCTGTTTTTT
CDR3aa: CASARVYGEPGELFF

d_gene: TRBD2
j_gene: TRBJ2-1
abundance: NA
v_gene: TRBV7-9
CDR3nt: TGTGCCAGCAGCTTACTGACGGGGGGACGAAGCAATGAGCAGTTCTTC
CDR3aa: CASSLLTGGRSNEQFF

d_gene: TRBD1
j_gene: TRBJ1-2
abundance: NA
v_gene: TRBV18
CDR3nt: TGTGCCAGCTCACCAACAGGGGAGGGCTACACCTTC
CDR3aa: CASSPTGEGYTF

d_gene: NA
j_gene: TRBJ1-5
abundance: NA
v_gene: TRBV6-1
CDR3nt: TGTGCCAGCAGTGAATACACTAGCAATCAGCCCCAGCATTTT
CDR3aa: CASSEYTSNQPQHF

d_gene: NA
j_gene: TRBJ2-2
abundance: NA
v_gene: TRBV4-3
CDR3nt: TGCGCCAGCAGCCAAGATGTAGGGGGAGATGACACCGGGGAGCTGTTTTTT
CDR3aa: CASSQDVGGDDTGELFF

d_gene: NA
j_gene: TRBJ1-2
abundance: NA
v_gene: TRBV18
CDR3nt: TGTGCCAGCTCCCCCGGGGGAGATGGCTATGGCTACACCTTC
CDR3aa: CASSPGGDGYGYTF

d_gene: NA
j_gene: TRBJ1-1
abundance: NA
v_gene: TRBV4-1
CDR3nt: TGCGCCAGCAGCCAAGAAAATGGGGGCCAGAACACTGAAGCTTTCTTT
CDR3aa: CASSQENGGQNTEAFF

d_gene: NA
j_gene: TRBJ1-3
abundance: NA
v_gene: TRBV5-6
CDR3nt: TGTGCCAGCAGCTTGGCCGGTCTCGAAGCTGGAAACACCATATATTTT
CDR3aa: CASSLAGLEAGNTIYF

d_gene: NA
j_gene: TRBJ1-5
abundance: NA
v_gene: TRBV6-5
CDR3nt: TGTGCCAGCAGTTACAGGGGAAAGCAGCCCCAGCATTTT
CDR3aa: CASSYRGKQPQHF

d_gene: NA
j_gene: TRBJ1-5
abundance: NA
v_gene: TRBV15
CDR3nt: TGTGCCACCAGCAGAGATCAAGGGGATGGTCAGCCCCAGCATTTT
CDR3aa: CATSRDQGDGQPQHF

d_gene: NA
j_gene: TRBJ1-2
abundance: NA
v_gene: TRBV30
CDR3nt: TGTGCCTGGGGAGCAGGACGGGGTTTCTACACCTTC
CDR3aa: CAWGAGRGFYTF

d_gene: NA
j_gene: TRBJ2-1
abundance: NA
v_gene: TRBV6-1
CDR3nt: TGTGCCAGCGGGACATTTATTTACAATGAGCAGTTCTTC
CDR3aa: CASGTFIYNEQFF

d_gene: TRBD2
j_gene: TRBJ2-1
abundance: few
v_gene: TRBV4-1
CDR3nt: TGCGCCAGCAGCCAAGAACGAGTTACGGGAGGTTACAATGAGCAGTTCTTC
CDR3aa: CASSQERVTGGYNEQFF

d_gene: NA
j_gene: TRBJ2-2
abundance: NA
v_gene: TRBV6-4
CDR3nt: TGTGCCAGCAGTCCCACATTTCAGACGAACACCGGGGAGCTGTTTTTT
CDR3aa: CASSPTFQTNTGELFF

d_gene: TRBD1
j_gene: TRBJ1-1
abundance: NA
v_gene: TRBV4-1
CDR3nt: TGCGCCAGCAGCCCCGGACAGGGGAAAATTACTGAAGCTTTCTTT
CDR3aa: CASSPGQGKITEAFF

d_gene: NA
j_gene: TRBJ1-3
abundance: few
v_gene: TRBV4-2
CDR3nt: TGTGCCAGCAGCCAAGATGAGTACGCCTCTGGAAACACCATATATTTT
CDR3aa: CASSQDEYASGNTIYF

d_gene: NA
j_gene: TRBJ2-3
abundance: NA
v_gene: TRBV2
CDR3nt: TGTGCCAGCAGTCCATTTCCAGATACGCAGTATTTT
CDR3aa: CASSPFPDTQYF

d_gene: TRBD2
j_gene: TRBJ2-5
abundance: NA
v_gene: TRBV2
CDR3nt: TGTGCCAGCAACGTATGGTCGGCGGGACTAGCGGGAGGGTTAGAGACCCAGTACTTC
CDR3aa: CASNVWSAGLAGGLETQYF

d_gene: NA
j_gene: TRBJ1-5
abundance: few
v_gene: TRBV27
CDR3nt: TGTGCCAGCAGTTTAGGGGCAGGGTGGAGCAATCAGCCCCAGCATTTT
CDR3aa: CASSLGAGWSNQPQHF

d_gene: TRBD1
j_gene: TRBJ2-6
abundance: NA
v_gene: TRBV27
CDR3nt: TGTGCCAGCAGTTTCAGACAGGGAGCTTTCTCTGGGGCCAACGTCCTGACTTTC
CDR3aa: CASSFRQGAFSGANVLTF

d_gene: NA
j_gene: TRBJ1-2
abundance: NA
v_gene: TRBV30
CDR3nt: TGTGCCTGGAGTGTAGGAGGTTTTGGCTACACCTTC
CDR3aa: CAWSVGGFGYTF

d_gene: NA
j_gene: TRBJ1-1
abundance: NA
v_gene: TRBV7-9
CDR3nt: TGTGCCAGCGCGGCCCCGAAGGTTGGCCCTGAAGCTTTCTTT
CDR3aa: CASAAPKVGPEAFF